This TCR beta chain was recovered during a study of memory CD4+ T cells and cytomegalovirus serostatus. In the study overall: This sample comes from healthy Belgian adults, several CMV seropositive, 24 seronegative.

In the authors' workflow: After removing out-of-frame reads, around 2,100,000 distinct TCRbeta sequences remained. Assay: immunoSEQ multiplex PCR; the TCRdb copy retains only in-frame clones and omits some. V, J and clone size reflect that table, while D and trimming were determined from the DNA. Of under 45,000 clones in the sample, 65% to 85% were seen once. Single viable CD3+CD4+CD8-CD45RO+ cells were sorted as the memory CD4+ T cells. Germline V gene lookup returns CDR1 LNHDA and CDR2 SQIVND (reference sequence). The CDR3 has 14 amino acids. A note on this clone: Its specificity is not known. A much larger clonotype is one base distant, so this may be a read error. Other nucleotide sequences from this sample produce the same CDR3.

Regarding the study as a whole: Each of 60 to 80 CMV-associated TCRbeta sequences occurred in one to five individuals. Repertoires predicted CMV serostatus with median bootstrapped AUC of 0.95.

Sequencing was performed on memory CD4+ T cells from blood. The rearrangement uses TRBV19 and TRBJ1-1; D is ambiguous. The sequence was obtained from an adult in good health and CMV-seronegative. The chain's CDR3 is CASSLPGRNTEAFF. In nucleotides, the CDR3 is TGTGCCAGTTCCCTCCCTGGGCGGAACACTGAGGCTTTCTTT.